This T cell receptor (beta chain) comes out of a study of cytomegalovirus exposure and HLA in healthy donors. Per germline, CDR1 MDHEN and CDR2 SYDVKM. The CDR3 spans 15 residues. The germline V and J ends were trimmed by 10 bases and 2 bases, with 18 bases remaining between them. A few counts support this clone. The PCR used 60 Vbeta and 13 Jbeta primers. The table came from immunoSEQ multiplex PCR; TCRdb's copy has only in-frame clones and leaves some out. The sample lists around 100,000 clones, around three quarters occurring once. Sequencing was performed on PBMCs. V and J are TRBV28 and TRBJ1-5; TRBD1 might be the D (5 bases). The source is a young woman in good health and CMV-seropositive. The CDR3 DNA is TGTGCCACCTCCCCACCTCAGGGCGGCAATCAGCCCCAGCATTTT. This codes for CATSPPQGGNQPQHF. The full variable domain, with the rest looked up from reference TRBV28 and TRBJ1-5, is DVKVTQSSRYLVKRTGEKVFLECVQDMDHENMFWYRQDPGLGLRLIYFSYDVKMKEKGDIPEGYSVSREKKERFSLILESASTNQTSMYLCATSPPQGGNQPQHFGDGTRLSIL.